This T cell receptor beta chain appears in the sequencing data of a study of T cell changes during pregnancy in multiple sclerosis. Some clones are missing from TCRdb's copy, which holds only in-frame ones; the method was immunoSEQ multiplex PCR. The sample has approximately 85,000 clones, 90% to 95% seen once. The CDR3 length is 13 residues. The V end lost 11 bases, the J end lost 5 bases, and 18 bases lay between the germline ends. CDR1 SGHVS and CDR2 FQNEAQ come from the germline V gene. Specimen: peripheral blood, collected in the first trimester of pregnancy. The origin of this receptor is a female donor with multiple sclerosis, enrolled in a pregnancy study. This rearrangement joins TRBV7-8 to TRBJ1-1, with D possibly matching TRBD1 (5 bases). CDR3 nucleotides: TGTGCCGTCCGAGGGGAGGGATGGACTGAAGCTTTCTTT. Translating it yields CAVRGEGWTEAFF. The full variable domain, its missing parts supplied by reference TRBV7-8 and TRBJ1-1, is GAGVSQSPRYKVAKRGQDVALRCDPISGHVSLFWYQQALGQGPEFLTYFQNEAQLDKSGLPSDRFFAERPEGSVSTLKIQRTQQEDSAVYLCAVRGEGWTEAFFGQGTRLTVV.